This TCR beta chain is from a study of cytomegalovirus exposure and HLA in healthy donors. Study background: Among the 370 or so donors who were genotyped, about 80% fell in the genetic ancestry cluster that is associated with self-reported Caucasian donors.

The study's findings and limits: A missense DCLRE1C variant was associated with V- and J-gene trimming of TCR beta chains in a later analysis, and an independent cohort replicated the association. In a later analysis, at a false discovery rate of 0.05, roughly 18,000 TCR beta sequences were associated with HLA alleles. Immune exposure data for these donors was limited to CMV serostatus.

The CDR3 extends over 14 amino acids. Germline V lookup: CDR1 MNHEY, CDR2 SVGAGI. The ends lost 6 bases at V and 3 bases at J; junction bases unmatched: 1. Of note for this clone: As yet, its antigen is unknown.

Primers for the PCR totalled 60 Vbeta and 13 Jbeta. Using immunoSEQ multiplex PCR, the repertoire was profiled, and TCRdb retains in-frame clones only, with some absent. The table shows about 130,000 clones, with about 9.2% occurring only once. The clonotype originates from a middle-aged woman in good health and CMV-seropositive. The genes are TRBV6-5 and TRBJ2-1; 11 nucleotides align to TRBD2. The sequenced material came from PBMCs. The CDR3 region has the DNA TGTGCCAGCAGAACTAGCGGGGGCTACAATGAGCAGTTCTTC. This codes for CASRTSGGYNEQFF.